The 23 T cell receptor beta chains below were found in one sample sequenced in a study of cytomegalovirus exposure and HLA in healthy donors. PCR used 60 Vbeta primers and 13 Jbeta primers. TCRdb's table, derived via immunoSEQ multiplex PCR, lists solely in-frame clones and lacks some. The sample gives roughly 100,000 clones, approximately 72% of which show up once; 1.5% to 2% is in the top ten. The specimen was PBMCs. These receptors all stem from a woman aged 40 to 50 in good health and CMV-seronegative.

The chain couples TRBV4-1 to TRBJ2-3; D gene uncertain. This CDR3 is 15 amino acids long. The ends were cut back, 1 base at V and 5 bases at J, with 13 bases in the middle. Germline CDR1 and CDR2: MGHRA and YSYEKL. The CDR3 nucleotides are TGCGCCAGCAGCCAAGCAGAAGTCGGGTTAGATACGCAGTATTTT. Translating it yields CASSQAEVGLDTQYF.

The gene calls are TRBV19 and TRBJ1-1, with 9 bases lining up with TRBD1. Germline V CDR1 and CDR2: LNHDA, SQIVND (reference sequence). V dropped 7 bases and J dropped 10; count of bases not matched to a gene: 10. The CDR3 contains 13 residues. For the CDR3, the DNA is TGTGCCAGTAACGGACGGACAGGGGATCGAGCTTTCTTT. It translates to CASNGRTGDRAFF.

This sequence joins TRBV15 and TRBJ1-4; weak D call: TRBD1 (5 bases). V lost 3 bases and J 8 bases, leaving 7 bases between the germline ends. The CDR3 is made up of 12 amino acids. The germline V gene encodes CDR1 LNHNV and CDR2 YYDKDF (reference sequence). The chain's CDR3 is CATSRAGEKLFF. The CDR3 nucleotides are TGTGCCACCAGCAGGGCAGGGGAAAAACTGTTTTTT. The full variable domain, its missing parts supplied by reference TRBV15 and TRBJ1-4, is DAMVIQNPRYQVTQFGKPVTLSCSQTLNHNVMYWYQQKSSQAPKLLFHYYDKDFNNEADTPDNFQSRRPNTSFCFLDIRSPGLGDTAMYLCATSRAGEKLFFGSGTQLSVL.

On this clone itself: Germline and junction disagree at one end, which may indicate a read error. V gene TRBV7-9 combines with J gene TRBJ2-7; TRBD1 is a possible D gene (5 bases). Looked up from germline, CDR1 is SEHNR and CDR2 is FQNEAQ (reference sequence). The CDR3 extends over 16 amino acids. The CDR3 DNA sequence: TGTTCCAGCAGCTCAGCCCGCTTGGGGCTCTCCTACGAGCAGTACTTC. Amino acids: CSSSSARLGLSYEQYF.

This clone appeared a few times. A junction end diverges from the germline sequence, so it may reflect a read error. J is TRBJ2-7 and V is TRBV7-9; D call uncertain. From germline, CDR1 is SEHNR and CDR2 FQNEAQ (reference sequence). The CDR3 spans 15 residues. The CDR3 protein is CSSSSAKLLSYEQYF. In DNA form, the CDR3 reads TGTTCCAGCAGCTCCGCCAAACTGTTGTCATACGAGCAGTACTTC.

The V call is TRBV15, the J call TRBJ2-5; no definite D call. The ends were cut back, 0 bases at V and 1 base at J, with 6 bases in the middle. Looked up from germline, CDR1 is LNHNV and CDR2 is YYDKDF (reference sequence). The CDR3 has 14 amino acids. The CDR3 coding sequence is TGTGCCACCAGCAGAGACGTGGCCCAAGAGACCCAGTACTTC. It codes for CATSRDVAQETQYF.

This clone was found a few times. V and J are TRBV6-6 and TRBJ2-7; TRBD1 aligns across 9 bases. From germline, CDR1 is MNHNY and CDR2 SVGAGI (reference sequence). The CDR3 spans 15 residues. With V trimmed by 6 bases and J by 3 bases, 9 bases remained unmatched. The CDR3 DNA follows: TGTGCCAGCAGCCTGACAGGGGGAGACTTCTACGAGCAGTACTTC. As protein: CASSLTGGDFYEQYF.

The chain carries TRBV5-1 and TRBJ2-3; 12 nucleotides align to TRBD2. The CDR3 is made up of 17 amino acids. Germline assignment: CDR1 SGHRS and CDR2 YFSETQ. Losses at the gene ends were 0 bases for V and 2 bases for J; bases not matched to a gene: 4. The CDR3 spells CASSLGLAGAFTDTQYF. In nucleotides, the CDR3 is TGCGCCAGCAGCTTGGGACTAGCGGGGGCTTTCACAGATACGCAGTATTTT.

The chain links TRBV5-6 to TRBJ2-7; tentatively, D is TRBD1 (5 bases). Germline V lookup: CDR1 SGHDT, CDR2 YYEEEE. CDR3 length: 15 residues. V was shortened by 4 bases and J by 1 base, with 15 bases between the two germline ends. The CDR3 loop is CASSDPGKTSYEQYF. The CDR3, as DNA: TGTGCCAGCAGCGATCCAGGGAAAACATCCTACGAGCAGTACTTC.

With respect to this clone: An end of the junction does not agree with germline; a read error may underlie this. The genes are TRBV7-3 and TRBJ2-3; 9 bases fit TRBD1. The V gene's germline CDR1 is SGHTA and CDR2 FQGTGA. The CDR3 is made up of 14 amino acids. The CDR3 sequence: CASSITGGPDTQYF. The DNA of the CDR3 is TGTGCCAGCAGCATAACAGGGGGCCCAGATACGCAGTATTTT.

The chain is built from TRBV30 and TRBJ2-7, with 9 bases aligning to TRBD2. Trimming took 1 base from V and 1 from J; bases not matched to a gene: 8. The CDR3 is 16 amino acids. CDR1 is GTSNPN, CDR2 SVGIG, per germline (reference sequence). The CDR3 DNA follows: TGTGCCTGGAGTGGATTGCGGGAGGGCCGGTCCTACGAGCAGTACTTC. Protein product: CAWSGLREGRSYEQYF.

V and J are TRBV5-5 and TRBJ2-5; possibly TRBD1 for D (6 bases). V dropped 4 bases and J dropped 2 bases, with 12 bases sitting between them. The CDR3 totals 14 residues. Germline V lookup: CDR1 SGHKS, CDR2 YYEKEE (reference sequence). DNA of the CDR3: TGTGCCAGCAGCATACTTACAGGGCAAGAGACCCAGTACTTC. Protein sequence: CASSILTGQETQYF.

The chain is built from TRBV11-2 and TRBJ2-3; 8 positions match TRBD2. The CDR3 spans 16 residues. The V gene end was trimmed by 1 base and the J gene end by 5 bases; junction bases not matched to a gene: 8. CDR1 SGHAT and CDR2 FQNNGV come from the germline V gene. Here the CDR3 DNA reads TGTGCCAGCAGCTTAGTAGGGACTAGATCTTTAGATACGCAGTATTTT. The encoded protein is CASSLVGTRSLDTQYF. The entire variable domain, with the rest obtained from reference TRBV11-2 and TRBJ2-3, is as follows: EAGVAQSPRYKIIEKRQSVAFWCNPISGHATLYWYQQILGQGPKLLIQFQNNGVVDDSQLPKDRFSAERLKGVDSTLKIQPAKLEDSAVYLCASSLVGTRSLDTQYFGPGTRLTVL.

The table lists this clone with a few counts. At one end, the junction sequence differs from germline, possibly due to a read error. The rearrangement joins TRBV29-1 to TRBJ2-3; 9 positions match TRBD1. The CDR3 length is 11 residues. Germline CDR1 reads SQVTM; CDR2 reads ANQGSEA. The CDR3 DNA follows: TGCAGCGTTAAAGAGGGACAGGGCTGGTATTTT. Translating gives CSVKEGQGWYF.

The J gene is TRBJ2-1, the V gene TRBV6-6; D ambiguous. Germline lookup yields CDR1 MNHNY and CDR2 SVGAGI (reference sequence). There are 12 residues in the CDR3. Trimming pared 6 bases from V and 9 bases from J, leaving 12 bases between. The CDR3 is CASSLDRSEQFF. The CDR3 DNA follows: TGTGCCAGCAGCCTAGACCGGAGTGAGCAGTTCTTC.

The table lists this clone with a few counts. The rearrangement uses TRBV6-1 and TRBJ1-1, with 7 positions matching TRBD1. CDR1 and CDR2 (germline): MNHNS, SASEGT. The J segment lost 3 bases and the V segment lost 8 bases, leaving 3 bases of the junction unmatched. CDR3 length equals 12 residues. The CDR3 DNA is TGTGCCAGCGGCGACAGGGACACTGAAGCTTTCTTT. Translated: CASGDRDTEAFF.

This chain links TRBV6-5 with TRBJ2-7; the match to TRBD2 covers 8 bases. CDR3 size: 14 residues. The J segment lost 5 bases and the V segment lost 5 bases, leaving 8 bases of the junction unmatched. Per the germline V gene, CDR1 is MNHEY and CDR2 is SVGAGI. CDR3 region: CASSRSGSSDEQYF. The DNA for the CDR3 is TGTGCCAGCAGTCGGAGCGGGAGTAGCGACGAGCAGTACTTC.

DNA of the CDR3: TGTGCCAGTAGTAATACGGGTAACACTGAAGCTTTCTTT. Amino acid sequence: CASSNTGNTEAFF. The V and J genes are TRBV19 and TRBJ1-1; no reliable D call. The CDR3 spans 13 residues. V lost 4 bases and J lost 2, with 8 bases in between. Per the germline V gene, CDR1 is LNHDA and CDR2 is SQIVND (reference sequence).

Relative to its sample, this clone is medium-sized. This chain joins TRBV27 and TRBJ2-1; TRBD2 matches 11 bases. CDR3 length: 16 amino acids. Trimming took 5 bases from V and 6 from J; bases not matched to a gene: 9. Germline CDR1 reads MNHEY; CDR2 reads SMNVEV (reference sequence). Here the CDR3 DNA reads TGTGCCAGCAGTACTCTACTAGCGGGAGAAGTCAATGAGCAGTTCTTC. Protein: CASSTLLAGEVNEQFF.

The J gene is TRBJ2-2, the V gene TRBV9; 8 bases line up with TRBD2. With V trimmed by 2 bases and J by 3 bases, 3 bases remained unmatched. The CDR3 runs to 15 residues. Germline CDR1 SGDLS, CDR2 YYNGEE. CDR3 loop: CASSVGGADTGELFF. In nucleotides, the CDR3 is TGTGCCAGCAGCGTCGGGGGGGCGGACACCGGGGAGCTGTTTTTT.

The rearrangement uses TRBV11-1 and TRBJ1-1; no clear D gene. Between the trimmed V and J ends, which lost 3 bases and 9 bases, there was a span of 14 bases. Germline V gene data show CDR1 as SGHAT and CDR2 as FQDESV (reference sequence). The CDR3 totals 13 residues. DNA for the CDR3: TGTGCCAGCAGCTTTTGGGGAGGCGATAAAGCTTTCTTT. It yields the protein CASSFWGGDKAFF.

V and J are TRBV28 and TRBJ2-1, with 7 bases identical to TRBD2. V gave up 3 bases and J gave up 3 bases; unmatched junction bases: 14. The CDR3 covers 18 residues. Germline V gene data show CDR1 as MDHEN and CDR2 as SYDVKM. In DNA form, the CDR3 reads TGTGCCAGCAGTTTGGGAGGGGAATGGGGAGGCCTCTACAATGAGCAGTTCTTC. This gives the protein CASSLGGEWGGLYNEQFF.

The CDR3 DNA follows: TGTGCCAGCAGCAATTCGGGACACTACTCTGGGGCCAACGTCCTGACTTTC. Its protein is CASSNSGHYSGANVLTF. V usage is TRBV4-2 and J usage is TRBJ2-6, with D perhaps matching TRBD1 (6 bases). This CDR3 is built from 17 residues. Germline-derived CDR1 and CDR2 are LGHNA and YNFKEQ. Trimming pared 5 bases from V and 0 bases from J, leaving 14 bases between.